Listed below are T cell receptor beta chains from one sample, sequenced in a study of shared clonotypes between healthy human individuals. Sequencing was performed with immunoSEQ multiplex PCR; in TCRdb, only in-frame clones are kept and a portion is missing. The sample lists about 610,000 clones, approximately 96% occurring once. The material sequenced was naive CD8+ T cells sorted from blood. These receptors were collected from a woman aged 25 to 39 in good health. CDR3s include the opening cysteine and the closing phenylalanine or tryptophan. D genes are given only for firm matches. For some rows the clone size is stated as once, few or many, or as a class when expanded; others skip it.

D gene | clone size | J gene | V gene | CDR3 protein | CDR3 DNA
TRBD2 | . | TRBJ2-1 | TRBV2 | CASSVASGERHSYNEQFF | TGTGCCAGCAGTGTGGCTAGCGGGGAACGCCACTCCTACAATGAGCAGTTCTTC
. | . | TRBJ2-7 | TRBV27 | CASSYGFEQYF | TGTGCCAGCAGTTACGGGTTCGAGCAGTACTTC
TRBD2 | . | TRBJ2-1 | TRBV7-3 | CASSVGLVSYNEQFF | TGTGCCAGCAGCGTCGGACTAGTTTCCTACAATGAGCAGTTCTTC
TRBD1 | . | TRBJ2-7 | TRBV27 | CASSEWTGAYEQYF | TGTGCCAGCAGTGAATGGACAGGGGCCTACGAGCAGTACTTC
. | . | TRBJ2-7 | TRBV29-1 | CSVRTPLTYEQYF | TGCAGCGTTCGGACACCACTTACCTACGAGCAGTACTTC
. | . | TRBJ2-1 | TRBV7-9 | CASSSGIGNEQFF | TGTGCCAGCAGCTCGGGGATCGGAAATGAGCAGTTCTTC
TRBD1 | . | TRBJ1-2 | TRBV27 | CASSQTGEFSYTF | TGTGCCAGCAGTCAGACAGGGGAATTTAGCTACACCTTC
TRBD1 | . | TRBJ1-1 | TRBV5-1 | CASKEDRRRTEAFF | TGCGCCAGCAAGGAGGACAGGAGGAGGACTGAAGCTTTCTTT
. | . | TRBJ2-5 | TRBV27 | CASSILPQRETQYF | TGTGCCAGCAGCATCCTGCCCCAGCGGGAGACCCAGTACTTC
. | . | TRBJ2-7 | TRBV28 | CASSFPGYEQYF | TGTGCCAGCAGTTTCCCAGGCTACGAGCAGTACTTC
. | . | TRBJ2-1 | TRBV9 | CASSPLGDNEQFF | TGTGCCAGCAGCCCTCTAGGGGACAATGAGCAGTTCTTC
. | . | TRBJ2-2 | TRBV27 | CASSLSPPAARPNTGELFF | TGTGCCAGCAGTTTATCCCCCCCCGCGGCTAGACCGAACACCGGGGAGCTGTTTTTT
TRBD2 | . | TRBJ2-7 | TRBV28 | CASSFRTSGTEQYF | TGTGCCAGCAGTTTCAGGACTAGCGGGACCGAGCAGTACTTC
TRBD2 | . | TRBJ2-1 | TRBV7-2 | CASSLTSGVYNEQFF | TGTGCCAGCAGCTTAACTAGCGGGGTATACAATGAGCAGTTCTTC
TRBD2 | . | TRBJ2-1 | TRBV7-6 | CASSLSLAGGNEQFF | TGTGCCAGCAGCTTAAGCCTAGCGGGGGGCAATGAGCAGTTCTTC
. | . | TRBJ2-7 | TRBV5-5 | CASSFRDGTYEQYF | TGTGCCAGCAGCTTCCGGGACGGAACCTACGAGCAGTACTTC
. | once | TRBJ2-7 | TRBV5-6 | CASSLTVYEQYF | TGTGCCAGCAGCTTGACAGTTTACGAGCAGTACTTC
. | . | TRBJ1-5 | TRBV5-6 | CASSLLGNNQPQHF | TGTGCCAGCAGCTTGCTCGGTAACAATCAGCCCCAGCATTTT
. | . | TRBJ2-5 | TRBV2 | CASSDSLETQYF | TGTGCCAGCAGTGACAGCCTGGAGACCCAGTACTTC
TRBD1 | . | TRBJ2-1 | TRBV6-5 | CASNPGTGAYNEQFF | TGTGCCAGCAACCCCGGGACAGGGGCCTACAATGAGCAGTTCTTC
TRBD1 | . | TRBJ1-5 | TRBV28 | CASRRGLRQPQHF | TGTGCCAGCCGGAGGGGGCTACGTCAGCCCCAGCATTTT
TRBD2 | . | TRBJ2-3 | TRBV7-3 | CASSSSPSGRTDTQYF | TGTGCCAGCAGCTCTTCTCCTAGCGGACGCACAGATACGCAGTATTTT
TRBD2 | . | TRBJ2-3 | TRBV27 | CASSYLAGGSDTQYF | TGTGCCAGCAGTTACTTAGCGGGAGGTTCAGATACGCAGTATTTT
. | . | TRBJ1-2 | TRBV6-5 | CASSYSPQDIYGYTF | TGTGCCAGCAGTTACTCGCCCCAGGACATCTATGGCTACACCTTC
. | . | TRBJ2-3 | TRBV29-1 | CSVEGGQGPDTQYF | TGCAGCGTTGAAGGTGGTCAGGGCCCAGATACGCAGTATTTT
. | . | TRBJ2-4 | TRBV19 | CASTETAPADIQYF | TGTGCCAGTACAGAAACGGCACCCGCGGACATTCAGTACTTC
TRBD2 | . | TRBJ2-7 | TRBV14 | CASSQDTGEGRSEQYF | TGTGCCAGCAGCCAAGATACGGGGGAGGGCCGGTCCGAGCAGTACTTC
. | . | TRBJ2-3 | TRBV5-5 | CASSAIDTQYF | TGTGCCAGCAGCGCGATCGATACGCAGTATTTT
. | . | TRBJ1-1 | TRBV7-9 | CASSASRRINTEAFF | TGTGCCAGCAGCGCAAGCAGGAGGATAAACACTGAAGCTTTCTTT
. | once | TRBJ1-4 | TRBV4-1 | CASSQANMELFF | TGCGCCAGCAGCCAAGCAAATATGGAACTGTTTTTT
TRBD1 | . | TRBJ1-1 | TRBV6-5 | CATRDRGLVYTEAFF | TGTGCCACCAGGGACAGGGGGTTGGTGTACACTGAAGCTTTCTTT
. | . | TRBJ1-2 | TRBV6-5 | CATLEGVNNYGYTF | TGTGCCACCCTGGAGGGGGTAAATAACTATGGCTACACCTTC
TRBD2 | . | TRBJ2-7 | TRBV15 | CATSRDHRTSGSGEQYF | TGTGCCACCAGCAGAGATCATCGGACTAGCGGGAGTGGAGAGCAGTACTTC
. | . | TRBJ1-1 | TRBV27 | CASSPSPNTEAFF | TGTGCCAGCAGTCCCTCACCGAACACTGAAGCTTTCTTT
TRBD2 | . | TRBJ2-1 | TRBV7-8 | CASSLTSGTDEQFF | TGTGCCAGCAGCTTGACTAGCGGGACCGATGAGCAGTTCTTC
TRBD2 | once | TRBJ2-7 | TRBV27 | CASSFTPLAGVNEQYF | TGTGCCAGCAGTTTCACTCCGCTAGCGGGAGTAAACGAGCAGTACTTC
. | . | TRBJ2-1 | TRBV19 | CASSQPAGSRRDEQFF | TGTGCCAGTAGTCAACCTGCCGGGAGCAGGCGGGATGAGCAGTTCTTC
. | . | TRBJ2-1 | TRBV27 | CASSLSSLYNEQFF | TGTGCCAGCAGTTTATCGTCCCTCTACAATGAGCAGTTCTTC
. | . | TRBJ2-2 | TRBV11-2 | CASTPGGELFF | TGTGCCAGCACCCCTGGCGGGGAGCTGTTTTTT
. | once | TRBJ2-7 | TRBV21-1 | CASTPGASGRYEQYF | TGTGCCAGCACCCCCGGGGCTAGCGGGAGATACGAGCAGTACTTC
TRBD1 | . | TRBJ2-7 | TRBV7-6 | CASSSTGTGDEQYF | TGTGCCAGCAGCTCAACCGGGACAGGGGACGAGCAGTACTTC
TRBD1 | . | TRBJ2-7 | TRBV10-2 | CASSDYRGSSYEQYF | TGCGCCAGCAGTGATTACAGGGGGTCCTCCTACGAGCAGTACTTC
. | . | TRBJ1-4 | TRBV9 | CASSVGGGGEKLFF | TGTGCCAGCAGCGTAGGGGGCGGTGGTGAAAAACTGTTTTTT
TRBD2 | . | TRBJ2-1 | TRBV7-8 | CASSPDSGINNEQFF | TGTGCCAGCAGCCCTGATAGCGGGATCAACAATGAGCAGTTCTTC
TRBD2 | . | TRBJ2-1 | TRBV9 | CASSNEGLAQFF | TGTGCCAGCAGCAACGAGGGACTAGCGCAGTTCTTC
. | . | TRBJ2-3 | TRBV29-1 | CSPRLPNTDTQYF | TGCAGCCCCCGGCTGCCTAACACAGATACGCAGTATTTT
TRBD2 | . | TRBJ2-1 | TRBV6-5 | CASSYSSGAYNEQFF | TGTGCCAGCAGTTACTCGAGCGGGGCCTACAATGAGCAGTTCTTC
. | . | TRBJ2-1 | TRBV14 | CASRPLGTYYNEQFF | TGTGCCAGCAGACCTCTCGGGACATATTACAATGAGCAGTTCTTC
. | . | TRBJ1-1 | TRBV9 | CASSVGSPTEAFF | TGTGCCAGCAGCGTAGGGAGCCCCACTGAAGCTTTCTTT
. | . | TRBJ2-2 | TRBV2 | CASSEARGYTGELFF | TGTGCCAGCAGTGAAGCACGGGGGTACACCGGGGAGCTGTTTTTT
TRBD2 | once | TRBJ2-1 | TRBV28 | CASSFRAGGHNEQFF | TGTGCCAGCAGTTTCAGAGCGGGAGGGCACAATGAGCAGTTCTTC
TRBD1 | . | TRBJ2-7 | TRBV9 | CASSVVDRAHEQYF | TGTGCCAGCAGCGTAGTGGACAGGGCCCACGAGCAGTACTTC
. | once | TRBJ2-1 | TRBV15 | CATSRGGDEQFF | TGTGCCACCAGCAGAGGAGGGGATGAGCAGTTCTTC
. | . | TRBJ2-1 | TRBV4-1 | CASSQDGGEQFF | TGCGCCAGCAGCCAAGATGGGGGCGAGCAGTTCTTC